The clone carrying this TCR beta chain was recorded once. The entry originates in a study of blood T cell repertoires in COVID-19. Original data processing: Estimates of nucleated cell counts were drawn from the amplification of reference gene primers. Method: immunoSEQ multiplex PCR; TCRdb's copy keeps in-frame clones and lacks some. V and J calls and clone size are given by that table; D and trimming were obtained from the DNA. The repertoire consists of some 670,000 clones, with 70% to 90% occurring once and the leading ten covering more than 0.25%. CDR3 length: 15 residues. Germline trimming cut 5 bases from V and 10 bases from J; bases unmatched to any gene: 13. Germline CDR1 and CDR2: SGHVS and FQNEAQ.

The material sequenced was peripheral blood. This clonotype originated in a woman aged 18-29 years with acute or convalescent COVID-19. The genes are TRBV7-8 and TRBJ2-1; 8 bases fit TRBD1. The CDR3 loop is CASSPRTGSEQEQFF. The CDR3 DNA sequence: TGTGCCAGCAGCCCCCGGACAGGGTCAGAGCAGGAGCAGTTCTTC.